The present entry profiles one T cell receptor (beta chain) with its context. The V gene's germline CDR1 is SGHNT and CDR2 YYREEE (reference sequence). The CDR3 runs 13 residues. Trimming removed 0 bases from V and 7 bases from J, with 8 bases in between. The Seattle patients, enrolled during active infection, were followed longitudinally. These data are taken from a study of blood T cell repertoires in COVID-19. Study information: Acute and convalescent COVID-19 samples came from the United States, Italy and Spain. The analysed material was cDNA or gDNA that came from T cells, B-cell-depleted T cells, or PBMCs.

Original processing notes: Amplification with reference gene primers provided the estimates of nucleated cell counts. Only in-frame clones appear in the TCRdb table, and some are missing; sequencing was by immunoSEQ multiplex PCR. V and J calls and clone size follow that table, whereas D and trimming were derived from the DNA. The sample comprises a few hundred thousand clones, over 75% of which are singletons, and about 9.4% rests with the top ten. Sample: peripheral blood. This TCR came from a woman aged 25 to 39 with COVID-19, enrolled during active disease. The chain recombines TRBV5-4 with TRBJ2-1; D call uncertain. The CDR3 DNA reads as TGTGCCAGCAGCTTGGCCGTGAGGAATGAGCAGTTCTTC. This sequence encodes CASSLAVRNEQFF.